Listed here are 30 T cell receptor beta chains from one sample, sequenced in a study of beta chain features in type 1 diabetes. Of the isolated RNA, all was reverse transcribed, and so the sequenced material was expressed TCRB transcripts. Here immunoSEQ multiplex PCR was the method, and the copy in TCRdb shows in-frame clones only, minus some. The sample consists of about 370,000 clones, around a tenth of them appearing once. General study findings and limits: Among patients with Type 1 diabetes, TCRB CDR3s were moderately but significantly shorter in every one of the four CD4+ subsets.

These receptors lack a known antigen. The source material was central memory CD4+ T cells from blood. The receptors here all came from a man aged 25-45 years with type 1 diabetes.

This clone was seen ten or more times. The chain uses TRBV4-1 and TRBJ2-1; perhaps TRBD2 as D (6 bases). CDR3 size: 16 residues. V was cut by 3 bases and J by 9 bases, with 21 bases left in between. Germline-derived CDR1 and CDR2 are MGHRA and YSYEKL. CDR3 nucleotides: TGCGCCAGCAGCCACCCTAAGGGCGGGAACTGGGCTGAGCAGTTCTTC. Translating gives CASSHPKGGNWAEQFF.

This chain joins TRBV28 and TRBJ1-2; possible D gene TRBD1, 5 bases. The CDR3 loop spans 15 amino acids. CDR1 is MDHEN and CDR2 is SYDVKM in the germline V gene. The V gene lost 11 bases and the J gene lost 2 bases, with 21 bases spanning the gap. CDR3 in amino acids: CALASGGRDNYGYTF. The CDR3 DNA reads as TGTGCCCTCGCTTCGGGTGGGAGGGACAACTATGGCTACACCTTC.

This clone has more than one count but fewer than ten. This chain connects TRBV7-3 to TRBJ2-3, with 8 bases identical to TRBD1. Germline trimming cut 5 bases from V and 4 bases from J; bases unmatched to any gene: 11. Germline V gene lookup returns CDR1 SGHTA and CDR2 FQGTGA. CDR3 length: 16 residues. The chain's CDR3 is CASSPPPTGAADTQYF. In DNA, the CDR3 is TGTGCCAGCAGCCCTCCCCCGACAGGGGCGGCAGATACGCAGTATTTT. Full variable domain (missing parts from reference TRBV7-3 and TRBJ2-3): GAGVSQTPSNKVTEKGKYVELRCDPISGHTALYWYRQSLGQGPEFLIYFQGTGAADDSGLPNDRFFAVRPEGSVSTLKIQRTERGDSAVYLCASSPPPTGAADTQYFGPGTRLTVL.

J is TRBJ2-2 and V is TRBV10-3; D is unclear. CDR1 and CDR2 from the germline V gene are ENHRY and SYGVKD. The CDR3 has 13 residues. Deletions cut 6 bases from V and 3 bases from J, with 8 bases between. The CDR3 here is CAIRGLYTGELFF. CDR3 nucleotide sequence: TGTGCCATCAGGGGTCTATACACCGGGGAGCTGTTTTTT.

The chain employs TRBV28 and TRBJ1-1; D is uncertain. There are 14 residues in the CDR3. Trimming took off 3 bases at V and 4 bases at J, with 12 bases between the two ends. Per germline, CDR1 MDHEN and CDR2 SYDVKM. In DNA form, the CDR3 reads TGTGCCAGCAGTTTTCAGACGCGGGGCACTGAAGCTTTCTTT. It translates to CASSFQTRGTEAFF.

This clone appeared many times. The J gene is TRBJ1-1, the V gene TRBV5-6, with D perhaps matching TRBD1 (5 bases). Trimming pared 3 bases from V and 8 bases from J, leaving 14 bases between. The CDR3 contains 13 residues. Germline loops: CDR1 SGHDT, CDR2 YYEEEE. The CDR3 reads CASSSLQAGEAFF. CDR3 DNA sequence: TGTGCCAGCAGCTCATTACAGGCGGGAGAAGCTTTCTTT.

The sample holds a few counts of this clone. V and J are TRBV18 and TRBJ2-3; possibly TRBD2 for D (5 bases). V lost 5 bases to trimming and J lost 6 bases, with 21 bases between them. The CDR3 is 16 amino acids. CDR1 KGHSH and CDR2 LQKENI come from the germline V gene. The CDR3, as DNA: TGTGCCAGCTCATTTAGCGCCCCGCAGGATGGGGATACGCAGTATTTT. Translated, it gives CASSFSAPQDGDTQYF.

The V and J genes are TRBV7-6 and TRBJ2-5, with D perhaps assigned TRBD1 or TRBD2 (5 bases each). Trimming stripped 5 bases from V and 5 bases from J, with 15 bases between. The CDR3 covers 14 residues. Germline V gene lookup returns CDR1 SGHVS and CDR2 FNYEAQ. CDR3 loop: CASSAQLGRETQYF. The CDR3 DNA reads as TGTGCCAGCAGCGCCCAGCTGGGACGGGAGACCCAGTACTTC.

V usage is TRBV5-4 and J usage is TRBJ2-5, with TRBD1 matching over 7 bases. This CDR3 spans 16 amino acids. CDR1 SGHNT and CDR2 YYREEE come from the germline V gene (reference sequence). The junction had 9 bases not matched to a gene; V was cut back by 0 bases and J by 4 bases. CDR3 DNA sequence: TGTGCCAGCAGCTTGGGACAGGGAAATTATTTAGAGACCCAGTACTTC. Its translation is CASSLGQGNYLETQYF. Together with reference TRBV5-4 and TRBJ2-5, the CDR3 gives the full variable domain: ETGVTQSPTHLIKTRGQQVTLRCSSQSGHNTVSWYQQALGQGPQFIFQYYREEENGRGNFPPRFSGLQFPNYSSELNVNALELDDSALYLCASSLGQGNYLETQYFGPGTRLLVL.

This clone was seen ten or more times. The V gene is TRBV7-2, the J gene TRBJ1-5; possibly TRBD1 for D (5 bases). The CDR3 has 14 amino acids. Germline values: CDR1 SGHTA, CDR2 FQGNSA. V was clipped by 5 bases and J by 0 bases, with 8 bases between them. CDR3 nucleotide sequence: TGTGCCAGCAGCCCCCAGGGTAGCAATCAGCCCCAGCATTTT. Residues: CASSPQGSNQPQHF.

This clone was found a few times. The chain combines TRBV5-5 with TRBJ2-1, with 10 bases lining up with TRBD1. The junction had 11 bases not matched to a gene; V was cut back by 4 bases and J by 7 bases. CDR1 SGHKS and CDR2 YYEKEE come from the germline V gene (reference sequence). The CDR3 consists of 16 residues. CDR3 DNA: TGTGCCAGCAGCCCACGACAGGGGGCGCAGTTTAATGAGCAGTTCTTC. Amino acids: CASSPRQGAQFNEQFF.

This chain uses TRBV7-9 with TRBJ2-7; D may be TRBD2 (7 bases). The length of the CDR3 is 16 residues. CDR1 is SEHNR, CDR2 FQNEAQ, per germline (reference sequence). V was clipped by 2 bases and J by 1 base, with 15 bases between them. CDR3: CASSLSRGALSYEQYF. The CDR3 DNA sequence: TGTGCCAGCAGCTTAAGTCGGGGGGCCCTTTCCTACGAGCAGTACTTC.

This clone came up many times. The rearrangement uses TRBV27 and TRBJ2-2; 8 bases agree with TRBD1. The CDR3 runs 14 residues. J was trimmed by 4 bases and V by 6 bases; bases with no gene match: 4. CDR1 and CDR2 (germline): MNHEY, SMNVEV (reference sequence). The CDR3 loop is CASRAGQATGELFF. As DNA, the CDR3 is TGTGCCAGCAGGGCGGGACAGGCCACCGGGGAGCTGTTTTTT.

The chain couples TRBV29-1 to TRBJ2-1; 10 nucleotides line up with TRBD2. The CDR3 totals 16 residues. Trimming at V came to 6 bases and at J to 6 bases, leaving 14 bases not matched to a gene. Germline assignment: CDR1 SQVTM and CDR2 ANQGSEA. This chain's CDR3 is CSVPRTSGQGGNEQFF. The CDR3 DNA is TGCAGCGTGCCGCGGACTAGCGGTCAGGGGGGCAATGAGCAGTTCTTC.

The chain is built from TRBV7-9 and TRBJ1-3, with D hard to call. The CDR3 sequence is 15 residues long. Germline CDR1 reads SEHNR; CDR2 reads FQNEAQ (reference sequence). V was trimmed by 2 bases and J by 0 bases, leaving 8 bases between them. The CDR3 nucleotides are TGTGCCAGCAGCTTAAGATCTTACTCTGGAAACACCATATATTTT. Protein: CASSLRSYSGNTIYF. Filled out from reference TRBV7-9 and TRBJ1-3, the complete variable domain reads DTGVSQNPRHKITKRGQNVTFRCDPISEHNRLYWYRQTLGQGPEFLTYFQNEAQLEKSRLLSDRFSAERPKGSFSTLEIQRTEQGDSAMYLCASSLRSYSGNTIYFGEGSWLTVV.

Many counts were recorded for this clone. The chain couples TRBV5-1 to TRBJ2-2; D is unclear. The CDR3 runs to 15 residues. The V gene lost 1 base and the J gene lost 5 bases, with 12 bases spanning the gap. The germline V gene encodes CDR1 SGHRS and CDR2 YFSETQ. CDR3 sequence reads: CASSLLGLSTGELFF. In DNA form, the CDR3 reads TGCGCCAGCAGCTTGTTGGGTCTATCAACCGGGGAGCTGTTTTTT.

This clone was detected only a few times. The chain links TRBV27 to TRBJ2-1; a possible D gene is TRBD1 (5 bases). The CDR3 covers 13 residues. The V gene lost 6 bases and the J gene lost 5 bases, with 11 bases spanning the gap. CDR1 is MNHEY and CDR2 is SMNVEV in the germline V gene (reference sequence). The DNA of the CDR3 is TGTGCCAGCAGCAAAGCCAGGGACAATGAGCAGTTCTTC. Protein product: CASSKARDNEQFF.

This rearrangement joins TRBV19 to TRBJ1-2; 11 bases agree with TRBD1. V shed 7 bases and J 4 bases; nucleotides not matched to a gene: 8. The germline CDR1 and CDR2 sequences are LNHDA and SQIVND (reference sequence). This CDR3 has 15 amino acids. The CDR3: CASMAGTGGFYGYTF. The CDR3 DNA is TGTGCCAGTATGGCCGGGACAGGGGGTTTCTATGGCTACACCTTC.

V usage is TRBV15 and J usage is TRBJ2-2, with D perhaps being TRBD1 or TRBD2 (5 bases each). This CDR3 spans 17 amino acids. V shed 6 bases and J shed 4 bases, with 21 bases lying between them. Germline CDR1 reads LNHNV; CDR2 reads YYDKDF (reference sequence). The CDR3 is CATSRNLGSGTTGELFF. CDR3 sequence (DNA): TGTGCCACCAGTAGGAACCTTGGGAGTGGGACCACCGGGGAGCTGTTTTTT.

Here the CDR3 DNA reads TGTGCCAGCTCCCAACAACAGGGGCGGGGAGAGACCCAGTACTTC. Amino acids: CASSQQQGRGETQYF. V usage is TRBV18 and J usage is TRBJ2-5; tentatively, D is TRBD1 (7 bases). The ends were cut back, 6 bases at V and 4 bases at J, with 18 bases in the middle. The germline gives CDR1 KGHSH, CDR2 LQKENI. The length of the CDR3 is 15 residues.

V is TRBV7-3 and J is TRBJ2-7; TRBD1 or TRBD2 may be the D gene (5 bases each). Germline V gives CDR1 SGHTA, CDR2 FQGTGA. V was cut by 2 bases and J by 0 bases, with 11 bases left in between. The length of the CDR3 is 15 residues. Written as DNA, the CDR3 is TGTGCCAGCAGCTTAGAGGGGACGACCTCCTACGAGCAGTACTTC. This translates into CASSLEGTTSYEQYF. The full variable domain, its missing parts supplied by reference TRBV7-3 and TRBJ2-7, is GAGVSQTPSNKVTEKGKYVELRCDPISGHTALYWYRQSLGQGPEFLIYFQGTGAADDSGLPNDRFFAVRPEGSVSTLKIQRTERGDSAVYLCASSLEGTTSYEQYFGPGTRLTVT.

This clone was picked up a small number of times. J is TRBJ2-5 and V is TRBV5-1; the match to TRBD2 covers 11 bases. The CDR3 has 14 amino acids. Germline V CDR1 and CDR2: SGHRS, YFSETQ. V shed 7 bases and J 7 bases; nucleotides not matched to a gene: 9. CDR3 sequence (DNA): TGCGCCAGCGACCGACTAGCGGGGCTGGGGACCCAGTACTTC. Translating gives CASDRLAGLGTQYF.

The chain couples TRBV28 to TRBJ1-2; the match to TRBD1 covers 12 bases. CDR1 and CDR2 (germline): MDHEN, SYDVKM. This CDR3 contains 16 residues. With V trimmed by 7 bases and J by 0 bases, 6 bases remained unmatched. For the CDR3, the DNA is TGTGCCAGCAAAGGGACAGGGGGCGTTCCTAACTATGGCTACACCTTC. Its protein is CASKGTGGVPNYGYTF.

The V and J genes are TRBV5-5 and TRBJ2-7; 11 nucleotides match TRBD2. The germline CDR1 and CDR2 sequences are SGHKS and YYEKEE (reference sequence). This CDR3 comprises 16 residues. J gave up 3 bases and V 0 bases, and 5 bases lay outside the gene matches. The CDR3 bases are TGTGCCAGCAGCTTGGGTTCACTAGCGGGAGTCTACGAGCAGTACTTC. This gives the protein CASSLGSLAGVYEQYF.

This clone has more than one count but fewer than ten. The chain joins TRBV9 to TRBJ2-7, with D perhaps matching TRBD2 (7 bases). The CDR3 length is 18 residues. The V gene lost 0 bases and the J gene lost 3 bases, with 22 bases spanning the gap. Germline V CDR1 and CDR2: SGDLS, YYNGEE. Written as DNA, the CDR3 is TGTGCCAGCAGCGTAGGGTCCCCCGGGGGGACAAGACTCTACGAGCAGTACTTC. This codes for CASSVGSPGGTRLYEQYF.

This clone has only a few counts. The chain has TRBV10-1 and TRBJ2-5; TRBD2 agrees at 8 bases. The CDR3 consists of 17 residues. J was trimmed by 5 bases and V by 0 bases; bases with no gene match: 11. The germline gives CDR1 WNHNN, CDR2 SYGVQD (reference sequence). The CDR3 loop is CASSESGRGRAGETQYF. CDR3 in DNA: TGCGCCAGCAGTGAGTCCGGGAGGGGGAGGGCCGGTGAGACCCAGTACTTC.

This clone showed up many times. The V and J genes are TRBV7-9 and TRBJ2-1; 10 bases align to TRBD2. J was trimmed by 7 bases and V by 0 bases; bases with no gene match: 9. Germline V CDR1 and CDR2: SEHNR, FQNEAQ (reference sequence). This CDR3 region has 17 residues. The CDR3 protein is CASSLAQSSGRVNEQFF. The CDR3 bases are TGTGCCAGCAGCTTAGCGCAATCTAGCGGGAGAGTAAATGAGCAGTTCTTC.

J is TRBJ1-2 and V is TRBV5-6; 7 nucleotides agree with TRBD1. The V gene end was trimmed by 6 bases and the J gene end by 9 bases; junction bases not matched to a gene: 8. This CDR3 is 12 amino acids long. Germline loops: CDR1 SGHDT, CDR2 YYEEEE. CDR3 DNA: TGTGCCAGCACGGACAGGTCGTCAAGCTACACCTTC. This sequence encodes CASTDRSSSYTF. Complete variable domain (other parts from reference TRBV5-6 and TRBJ1-2): DAGVTQSPTHLIKTRGQQVTLRCSPKSGHDTVSWYQQALGQGPQFIFQYYEEEERQRGNFPDRFSGHQFPNYSSELNVNALLLGDSALYLCASTDRSSSYTFGSGTRLTVV.

This clone was picked up a small number of times. The V and J genes are TRBV5-1 and TRBJ2-5; D unresolved. CDR1 is SGHRS, CDR2 YFSETQ, per germline. Trimming stripped 4 bases from V and 1 base from J, with 8 bases between. CDR3 length: 13 amino acids. Here the CDR3 reads CASSQGSQETQYF. CDR3 DNA sequence: TGCGCCAGCAGCCAAGGTAGCCAAGAGACCCAGTACTTC.

The chain combines TRBV28 with TRBJ2-7, with D perhaps TRBD1 (6 bases). The germline V and J ends were trimmed by 2 bases and 3 bases, with 11 bases remaining between them. In germline, CDR1 is MDHEN, CDR2 SYDVKM. CDR3 length: 14 residues. Here the CDR3 reads CASSLRGFVYEQYF. CDR3 DNA sequence: TGTGCCAGCAGTTTAAGGGGGTTTGTCTACGAGCAGTACTTC.